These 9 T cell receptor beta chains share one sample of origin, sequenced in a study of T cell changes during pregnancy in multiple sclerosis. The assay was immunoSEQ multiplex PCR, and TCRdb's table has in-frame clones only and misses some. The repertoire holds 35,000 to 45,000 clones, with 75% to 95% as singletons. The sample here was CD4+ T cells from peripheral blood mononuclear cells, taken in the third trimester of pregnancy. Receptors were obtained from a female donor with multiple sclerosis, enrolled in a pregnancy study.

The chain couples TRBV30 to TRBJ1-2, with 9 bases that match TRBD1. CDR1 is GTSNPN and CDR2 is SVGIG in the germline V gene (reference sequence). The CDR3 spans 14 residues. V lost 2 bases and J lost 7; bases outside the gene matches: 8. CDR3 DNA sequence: TGTGCCTGGAGTAAGGGACAGGGCGGAAGTGGCTACACCTTC. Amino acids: CAWSKGQGGSGYTF.

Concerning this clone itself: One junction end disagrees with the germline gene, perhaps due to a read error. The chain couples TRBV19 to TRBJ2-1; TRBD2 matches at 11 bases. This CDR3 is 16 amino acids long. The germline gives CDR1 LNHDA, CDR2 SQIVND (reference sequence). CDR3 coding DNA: TGTGCCAGTAGGATAGAGCTAGCGGGAGGCCTCAATGAGCAGTTCTTC. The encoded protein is CASRIELAGGLNEQFF.

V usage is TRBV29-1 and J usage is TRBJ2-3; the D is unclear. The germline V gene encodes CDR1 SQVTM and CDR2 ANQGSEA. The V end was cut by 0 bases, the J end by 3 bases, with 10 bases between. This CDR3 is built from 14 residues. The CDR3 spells CSVEETDLTDTQYF. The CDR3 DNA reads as TGCAGCGTTGAAGAAACAGATCTAACAGATACGCAGTATTTT.

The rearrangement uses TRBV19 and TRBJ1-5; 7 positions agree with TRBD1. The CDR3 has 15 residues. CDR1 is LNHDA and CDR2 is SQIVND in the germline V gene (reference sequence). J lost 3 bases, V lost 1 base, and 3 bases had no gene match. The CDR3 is CASSIVGQVNQPQHF. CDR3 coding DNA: TGTGCCAGTAGTATAGTAGGACAGGTCAATCAGCCCCAGCATTTT.

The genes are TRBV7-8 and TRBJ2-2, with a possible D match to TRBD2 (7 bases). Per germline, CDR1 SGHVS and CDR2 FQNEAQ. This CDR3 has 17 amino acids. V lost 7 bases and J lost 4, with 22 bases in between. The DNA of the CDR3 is TGTGCCAGCACCCTGGGCGGCGGGAGAGGGGGCACCGGGGAGCTGTTTTTT. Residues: CASTLGGGRGGTGELFF.

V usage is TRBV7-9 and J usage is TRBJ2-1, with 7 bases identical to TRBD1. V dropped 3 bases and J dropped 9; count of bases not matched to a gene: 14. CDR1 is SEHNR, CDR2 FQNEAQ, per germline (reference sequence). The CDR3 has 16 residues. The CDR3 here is CASSLSLTGSRSEQFF. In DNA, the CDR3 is TGTGCCAGCAGCTTGTCTTTGACAGGGAGTAGGAGTGAGCAGTTCTTC.

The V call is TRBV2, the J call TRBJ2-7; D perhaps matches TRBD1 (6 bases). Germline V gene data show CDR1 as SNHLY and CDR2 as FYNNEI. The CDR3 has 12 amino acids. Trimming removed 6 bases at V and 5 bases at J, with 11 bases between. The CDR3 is CASRTGKNEQYF. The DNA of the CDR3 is TGTGCCAGCAGAACAGGGAAGAACGAGCAGTACTTC.

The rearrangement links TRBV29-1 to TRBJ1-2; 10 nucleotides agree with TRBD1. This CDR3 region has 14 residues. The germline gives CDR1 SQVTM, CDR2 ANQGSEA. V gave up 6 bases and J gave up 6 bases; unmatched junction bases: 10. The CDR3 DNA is TGCAGCGTCCCACTTCGCGGGACAGGGGATGGCTACACCTTC. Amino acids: CSVPLRGTGDGYTF.

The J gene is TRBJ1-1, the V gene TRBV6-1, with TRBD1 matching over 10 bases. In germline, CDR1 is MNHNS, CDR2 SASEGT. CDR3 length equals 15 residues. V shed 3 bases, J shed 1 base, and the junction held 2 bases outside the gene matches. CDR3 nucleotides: TGTGCCAGCAGTGATTGGACAGGGGGGAACACTGAAGCTTTCTTT. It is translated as CASSDWTGGNTEAFF.